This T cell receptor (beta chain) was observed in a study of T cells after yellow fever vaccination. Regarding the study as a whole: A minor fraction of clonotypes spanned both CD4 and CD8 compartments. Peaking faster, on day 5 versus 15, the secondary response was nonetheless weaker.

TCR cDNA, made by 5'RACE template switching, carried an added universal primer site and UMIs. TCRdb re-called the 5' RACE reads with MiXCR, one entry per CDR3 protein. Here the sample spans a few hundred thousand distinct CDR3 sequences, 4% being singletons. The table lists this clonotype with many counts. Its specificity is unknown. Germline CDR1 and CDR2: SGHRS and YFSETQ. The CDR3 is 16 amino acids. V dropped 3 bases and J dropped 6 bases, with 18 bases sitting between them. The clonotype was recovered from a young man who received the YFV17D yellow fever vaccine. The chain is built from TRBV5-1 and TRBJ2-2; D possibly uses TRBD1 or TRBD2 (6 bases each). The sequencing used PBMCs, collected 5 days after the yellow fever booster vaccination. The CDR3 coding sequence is TGCGCCAGCAGCTCGGGGGACACCTTCTCCCCCGGGGAGCTGTTTTTT. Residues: CASSSGDTFSPGELFF.